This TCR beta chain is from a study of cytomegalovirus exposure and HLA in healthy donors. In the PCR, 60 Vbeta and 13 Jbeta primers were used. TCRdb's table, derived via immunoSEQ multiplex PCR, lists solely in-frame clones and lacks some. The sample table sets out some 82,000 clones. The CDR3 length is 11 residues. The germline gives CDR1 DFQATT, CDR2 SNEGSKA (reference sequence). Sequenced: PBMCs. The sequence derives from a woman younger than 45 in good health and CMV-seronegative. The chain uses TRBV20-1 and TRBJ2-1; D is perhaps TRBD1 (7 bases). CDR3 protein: CRAQGGHEQFF. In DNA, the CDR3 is TGCAGGGCTCAGGGGGGCCATGAGCAGTTCTTC.